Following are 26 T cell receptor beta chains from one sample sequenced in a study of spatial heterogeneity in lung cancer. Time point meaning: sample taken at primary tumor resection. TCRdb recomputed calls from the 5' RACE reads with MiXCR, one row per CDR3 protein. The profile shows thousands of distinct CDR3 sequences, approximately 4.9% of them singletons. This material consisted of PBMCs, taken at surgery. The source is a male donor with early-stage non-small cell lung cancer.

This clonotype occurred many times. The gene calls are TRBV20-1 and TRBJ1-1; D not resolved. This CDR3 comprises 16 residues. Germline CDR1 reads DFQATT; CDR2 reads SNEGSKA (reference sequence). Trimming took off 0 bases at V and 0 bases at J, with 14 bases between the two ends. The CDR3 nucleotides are TGCAGTGCTAGAGATCTCTCCGGAGGTATGAACACTGAAGCTTTCTTT. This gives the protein CSARDLSGGMNTEAFF.

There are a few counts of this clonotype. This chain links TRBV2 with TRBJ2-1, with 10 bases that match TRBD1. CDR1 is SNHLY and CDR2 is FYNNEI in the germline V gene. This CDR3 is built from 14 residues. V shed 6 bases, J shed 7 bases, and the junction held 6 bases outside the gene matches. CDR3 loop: CASRYDRGRNEQFF. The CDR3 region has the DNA TGTGCCAGCAGATACGACAGGGGGCGAAATGAGCAGTTCTTC.

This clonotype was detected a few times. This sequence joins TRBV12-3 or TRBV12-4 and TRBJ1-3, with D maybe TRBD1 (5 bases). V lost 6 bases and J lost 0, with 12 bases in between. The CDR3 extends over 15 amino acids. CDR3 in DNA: TGTGCCAGCAGAAGACAGAGGAGCTCTGGAAACACCATATATTTT. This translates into CASRRQRSSGNTIYF.

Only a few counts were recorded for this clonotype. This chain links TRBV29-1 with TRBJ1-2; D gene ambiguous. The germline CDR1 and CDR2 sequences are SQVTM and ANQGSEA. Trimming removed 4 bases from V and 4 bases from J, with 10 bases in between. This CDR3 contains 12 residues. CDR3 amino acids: CSVVTTAYGYTF. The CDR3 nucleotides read TGCAGCGTTGTCACGACGGCCTATGGCTACACCTTC. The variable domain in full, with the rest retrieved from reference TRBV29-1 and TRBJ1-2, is SAVISQKPSRDICQRGTSLTIQCQVDSQVTMMFWYRQQPGQSLTLIATANQGSEATYESGFVIDKFPISRPNLTFSTLTVSNMSPEDSSIYLCSVVTTAYGYTFGSGTRLTVV.

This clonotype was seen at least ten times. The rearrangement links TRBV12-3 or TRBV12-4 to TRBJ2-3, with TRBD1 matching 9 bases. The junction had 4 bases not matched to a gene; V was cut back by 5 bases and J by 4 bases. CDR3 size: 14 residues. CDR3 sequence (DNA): TGTGCCAGCAGTCGACAGGGGGTTGCAGATACGCAGTATTTT. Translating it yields CASSRQGVADTQYF.

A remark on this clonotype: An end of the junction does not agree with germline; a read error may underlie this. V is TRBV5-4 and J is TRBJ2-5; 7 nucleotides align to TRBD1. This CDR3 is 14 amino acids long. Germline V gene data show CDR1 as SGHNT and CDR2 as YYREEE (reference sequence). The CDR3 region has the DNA TGTGCCAGCAGCTGGGGACAGTACCAGGAGACCCAGTACTTC. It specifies CASSWGQYQETQYF.

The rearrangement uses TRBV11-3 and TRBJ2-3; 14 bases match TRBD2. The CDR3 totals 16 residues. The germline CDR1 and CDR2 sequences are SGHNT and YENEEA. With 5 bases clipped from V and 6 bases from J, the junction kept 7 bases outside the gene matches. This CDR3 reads CASSPRTSGGKDTQYF. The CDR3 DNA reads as TGTGCCAGCAGCCCTAGGACTAGCGGGGGGAAGGATACGCAGTATTTT.

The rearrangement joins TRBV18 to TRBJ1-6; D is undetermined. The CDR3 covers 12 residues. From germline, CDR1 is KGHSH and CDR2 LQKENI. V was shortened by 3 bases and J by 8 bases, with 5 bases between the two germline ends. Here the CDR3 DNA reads TGTGCCAGCTCACCCCGGGATTCACCCCTCCACTTT. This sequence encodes CASSPRDSPLHF.

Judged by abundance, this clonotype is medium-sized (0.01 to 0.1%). The CDR3 DNA follows: TGTGCCAGCAGAGGACAGGGACCGTGGTCCCAGCATTTT. Translated: CASRGQGPWSQHF. This rearrangement joins TRBV6-2 or TRBV6-3 to TRBJ1-5; 8 nucleotides match TRBD1. Per the germline V gene, CDR1 is MNHEY and CDR2 is SVGEGT. CDR3 length: 13 residues. With 6 bases clipped from V and 11 bases from J, the junction kept 9 bases outside the gene matches.

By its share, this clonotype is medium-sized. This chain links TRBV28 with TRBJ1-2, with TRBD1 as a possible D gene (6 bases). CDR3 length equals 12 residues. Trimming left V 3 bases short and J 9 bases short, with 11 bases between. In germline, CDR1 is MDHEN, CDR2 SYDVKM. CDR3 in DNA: TGTGCCAGCAGTTTCCACAGGGTCCGCTACACCTTC. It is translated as CASSFHRVRYTF.

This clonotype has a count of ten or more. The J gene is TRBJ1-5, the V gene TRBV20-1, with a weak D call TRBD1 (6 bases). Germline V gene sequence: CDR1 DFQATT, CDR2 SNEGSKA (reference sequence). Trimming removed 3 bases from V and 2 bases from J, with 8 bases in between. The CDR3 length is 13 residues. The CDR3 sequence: CSARRQGNQPQHF. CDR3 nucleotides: TGCAGTGCTAGGAGACAGGGCAATCAGCCCCAGCATTTT.

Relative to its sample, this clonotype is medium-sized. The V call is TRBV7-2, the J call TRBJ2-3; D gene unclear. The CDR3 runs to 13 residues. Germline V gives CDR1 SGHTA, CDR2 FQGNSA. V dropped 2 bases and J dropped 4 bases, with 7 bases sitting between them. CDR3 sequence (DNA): TGTGCCAGCAGCTTATCAGGATCAGATACGCAGTATTTT. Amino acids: CASSLSGSDTQYF.

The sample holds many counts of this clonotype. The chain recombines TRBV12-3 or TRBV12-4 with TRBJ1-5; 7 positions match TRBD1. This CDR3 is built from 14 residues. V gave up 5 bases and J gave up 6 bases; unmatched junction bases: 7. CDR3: CASSPDRRVQPQHF. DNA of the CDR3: TGTGCCAGCAGTCCGGACAGGCGGGTTCAGCCCCAGCATTTT.

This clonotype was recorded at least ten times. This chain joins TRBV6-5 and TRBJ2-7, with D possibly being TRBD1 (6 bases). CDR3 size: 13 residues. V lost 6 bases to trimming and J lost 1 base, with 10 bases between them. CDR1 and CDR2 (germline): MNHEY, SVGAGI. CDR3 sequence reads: CASSLRGSYEQYV. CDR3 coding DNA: TGTGCCAGCAGCCTGAGGGGGTCCTACGAGCAGTACGTC.

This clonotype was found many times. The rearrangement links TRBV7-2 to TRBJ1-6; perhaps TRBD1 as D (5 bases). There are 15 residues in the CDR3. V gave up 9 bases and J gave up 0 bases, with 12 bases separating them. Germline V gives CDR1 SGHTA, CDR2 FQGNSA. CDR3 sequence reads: CASGGGSSYNSPLHF. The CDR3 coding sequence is TGTGCCAGTGGGGGTGGAAGCTCCTATAATTCACCCCTCCACTTT.

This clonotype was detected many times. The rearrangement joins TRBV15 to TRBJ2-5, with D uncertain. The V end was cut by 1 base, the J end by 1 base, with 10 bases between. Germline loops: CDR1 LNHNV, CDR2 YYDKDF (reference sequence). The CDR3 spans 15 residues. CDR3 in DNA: TGTGCCACCAGCAGAGGGGTCCTGTTCCAAGAGACCCAGTACTTC. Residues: CATSRGVLFQETQYF.

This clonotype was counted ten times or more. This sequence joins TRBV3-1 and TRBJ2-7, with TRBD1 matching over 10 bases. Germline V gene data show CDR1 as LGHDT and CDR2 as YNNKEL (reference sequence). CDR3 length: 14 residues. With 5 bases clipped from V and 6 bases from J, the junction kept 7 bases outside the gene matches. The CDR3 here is CASSEGQGTIEQYF. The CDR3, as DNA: TGTGCCAGCAGCGAGGGACAGGGGACCATCGAGCAGTACTTC.

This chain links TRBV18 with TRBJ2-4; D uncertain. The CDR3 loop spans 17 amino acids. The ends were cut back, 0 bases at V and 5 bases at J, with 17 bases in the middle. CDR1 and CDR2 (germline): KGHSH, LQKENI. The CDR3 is CASSPPVGSDDENIQYF. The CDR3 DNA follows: TGTGCCAGCTCACCACCGGTCGGTTCAGATGATGAAAACATTCAGTACTTC.

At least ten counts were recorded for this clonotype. The CDR3 bases are TGCAGTGCTAGAGAGCCTGGGGGAGCCTATGGCTACACCTTC. This encodes CSAREPGGAYGYTF. The chain joins TRBV20-1 to TRBJ1-2, with D maybe TRBD1 (5 bases). The ends were cut back, 0 bases at V and 4 bases at J, with 12 bases in the middle. Germline CDR1 reads DFQATT; CDR2 reads SNEGSKA (reference sequence). CDR3 size: 14 residues.

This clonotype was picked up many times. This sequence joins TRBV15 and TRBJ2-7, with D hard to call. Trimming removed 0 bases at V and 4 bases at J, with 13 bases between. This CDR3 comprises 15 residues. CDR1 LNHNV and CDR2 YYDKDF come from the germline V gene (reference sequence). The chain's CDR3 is CATSRDTIRGYEQYF. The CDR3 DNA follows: TGTGCCACCAGCAGAGATACGATTAGAGGATACGAGCAGTACTTC.

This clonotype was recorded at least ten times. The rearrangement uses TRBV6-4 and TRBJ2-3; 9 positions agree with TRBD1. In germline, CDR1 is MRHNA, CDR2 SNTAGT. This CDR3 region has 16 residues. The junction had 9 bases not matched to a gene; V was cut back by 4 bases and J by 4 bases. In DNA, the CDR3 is TGTGCCAGCAGTGGTCTACCGGGACAGGGCTCAGATACGCAGTATTTT. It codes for CASSGLPGQGSDTQYF.

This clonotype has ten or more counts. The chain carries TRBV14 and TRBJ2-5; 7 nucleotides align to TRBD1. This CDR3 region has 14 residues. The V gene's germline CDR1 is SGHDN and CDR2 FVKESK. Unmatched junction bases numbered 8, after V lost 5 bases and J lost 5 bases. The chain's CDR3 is CASSKTGPWETQYF. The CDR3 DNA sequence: TGTGCCAGCAGCAAGACAGGGCCCTGGGAGACCCAGTACTTC.

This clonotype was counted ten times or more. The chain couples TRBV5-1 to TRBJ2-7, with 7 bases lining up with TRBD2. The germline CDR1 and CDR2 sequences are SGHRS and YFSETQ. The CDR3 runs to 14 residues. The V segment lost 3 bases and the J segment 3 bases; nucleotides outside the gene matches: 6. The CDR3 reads CASSSGGLNYEQYF. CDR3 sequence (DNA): TGCGCCAGCAGCTCGGGGGGACTAAACTACGAGCAGTACTTC.

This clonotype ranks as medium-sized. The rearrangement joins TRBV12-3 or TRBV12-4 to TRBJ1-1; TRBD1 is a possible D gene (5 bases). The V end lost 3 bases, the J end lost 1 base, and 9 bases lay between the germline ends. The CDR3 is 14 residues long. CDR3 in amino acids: CASSFGHKNTEAFF. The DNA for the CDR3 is TGTGCCAGCAGTTTCGGACACAAGAACACTGAAGCTTTCTTT.

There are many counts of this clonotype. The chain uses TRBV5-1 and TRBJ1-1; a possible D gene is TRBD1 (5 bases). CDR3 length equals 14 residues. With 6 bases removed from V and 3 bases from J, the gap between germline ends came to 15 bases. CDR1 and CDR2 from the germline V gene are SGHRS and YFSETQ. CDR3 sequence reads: CASKVGGLDTEAFF. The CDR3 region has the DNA TGCGCCAGCAAAGTGGGGGGATTGGACACTGAAGCTTTCTTT.

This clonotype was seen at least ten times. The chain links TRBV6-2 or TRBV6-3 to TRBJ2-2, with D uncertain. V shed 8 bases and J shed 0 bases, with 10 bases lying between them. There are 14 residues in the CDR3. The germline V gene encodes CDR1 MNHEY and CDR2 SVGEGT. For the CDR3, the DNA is TGTGCCAGCTGTGGACCTTCGAACACCGGGGAGCTGTTTTTT. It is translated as CASCGPSNTGELFF.